These 12 T cell receptor beta chains originate from one sample sequenced in a study of cytomegalovirus exposure and HLA in healthy donors. PCR used 60 Vbeta primers and 13 Jbeta primers. The repertoire was sequenced with immunoSEQ multiplex PCR; TCRdb's copy has only in-frame clones and lacks some. This table holds about 83,000 clones, 70% to 75% found once. Sequencing input: PBMCs. The origin of the receptors is a man aged 60-69 years in good health and CMV-seronegative.

This clone was picked up a small number of times. The chain combines TRBV19 with TRBJ2-3; D might be TRBD1 (5 bases). The CDR3 extends over 15 amino acids. V was trimmed by 5 bases and J by 0 bases, leaving 12 bases between them. Germline assignment: CDR1 LNHDA and CDR2 SQIVND (reference sequence). CDR3 in amino acids: CASSAQARSTDTQYF. CDR3 DNA: TGTGCCAGTAGTGCACAGGCTCGTAGCACAGATACGCAGTATTTT.

The chain couples TRBV5-1 to TRBJ1-1; D may be TRBD1 (5 bases). CDR3 length: 12 residues. CDR1 is SGHRS and CDR2 is YFSETQ in the germline V gene. V lost 0 bases, J lost 11 bases, and 11 bases lay in between. The CDR3 DNA reads TGCGCCAGCAGCTTGGCGGGGGATGGGGCTTTCTTT. Translated: CASSLAGDGAFF.

The chain carries TRBV5-1 and TRBJ1-2; D is undetermined. This CDR3 has 14 amino acids. Germline-derived CDR1 and CDR2 are SGHRS and YFSETQ. Trimming left V 4 bases short and J 4 bases short, with 14 bases between. CDR3 sequence reads: CASSPNPVIYGYTF. DNA of the CDR3: TGCGCCAGCAGCCCGAACCCAGTAATCTATGGCTACACCTTC.

This clone appeared a few times. The chain uses TRBV30 and TRBJ1-2, with 7 bases identical to TRBD1. Unmatched junction bases numbered 5, after V lost 0 bases and J lost 4 bases. CDR3 length: 14 amino acids. From germline, CDR1 is GTSNPN and CDR2 SVGIG (reference sequence). For the CDR3, the DNA is TGTGCCTGGAGTGTATCAGGGGGTCCCTATGGCTACACCTTC. Translating it yields CAWSVSGGPYGYTF.

The chain has TRBV19 and TRBJ1-3, with 10 bases aligning to TRBD1. The V gene end was trimmed by 7 bases and the J gene end by 3 bases; junction bases not matched to a gene: 9. The V gene's germline CDR1 is LNHDA and CDR2 SQIVND (reference sequence). The CDR3 has 16 amino acids. CDR3 region: CASTLGQGIRGNTIYF. The CDR3 bases are TGTGCCAGTACCCTGGGACAGGGGATACGTGGAAACACCATATATTTT. The full variable domain, rest sourced from reference TRBV19 and TRBJ1-3, is DGGITQSPKYLFRKEGQNVTLSCEQNLNHDAMYWYRQDPGQGLRLIYYSQIVNDFQKGDIAEGYSVSREKKESFPLTVTSAQKNPTAFYLCASTLGQGIRGNTIYFGEGSWLTVV.

This chain joins TRBV11-3 and TRBJ2-2; 8 bases agree with TRBD1. V lost 5 bases to trimming and J lost 3 bases; unmatched junction nucleotides: 5. The length of the CDR3 is 15 residues. In germline, CDR1 is SGHNT, CDR2 YENEEA. The CDR3 reads CASSPGQGHTGELFF. In DNA, the CDR3 is TGTGCCAGCAGCCCCGGACAGGGCCACACCGGGGAGCTGTTTTTT.

The CDR3: CASSQVGAGSLNTEAFF. Written as DNA, the CDR3 is TGTGCCAGCAGCCAAGTCGGGGCCGGGAGCCTGAACACTGAAGCTTTCTTT. V is TRBV14 and J is TRBJ1-1; perhaps TRBD1 as D (5 bases). Per the germline V gene, CDR1 is SGHDN and CDR2 is FVKESK. CDR3 size: 17 residues. Trimming took off 1 base at V and 0 bases at J, with 15 bases between the two ends. The entire variable domain, with the rest obtained from reference TRBV14 and TRBJ1-1, is as follows: EAGVTQFPSHSVIEKGQTVTLRCDPISGHDNLYWYRRVMGKEIKFLLHFVKESKQDESGMPNNRFLAERTGGTYSTLKVQPAELEDSGVYFCASSQVGAGSLNTEAFFGQGTRLTVV.

This clone was observed a single time. The chain joins TRBV6-1 to TRBJ2-5; D gene ambiguous. Germline CDR1 MNHNS, CDR2 SASEGT. With 4 bases removed from V and 5 bases from J, the gap between germline ends came to 11 bases. This CDR3 has 13 amino acids. The CDR3 nucleotides are TGTGCCAGCAGTGGACTCAACCTGGAGACCCAGTACTTC. The encoded protein is CASSGLNLETQYF.

This clone was detected a few times. For the CDR3, the DNA is TGTGCCAGCAGCCAAGTACCCCCGTTTGGGCGGGAGGGTGAAAAACTGTTTTTT. Protein: CASSQVPPFGREGEKLFF. The rearrangement uses TRBV4-2 and TRBJ1-4, with D uncertain. Germline V gene data show CDR1 as LGHNA and CDR2 as YNFKEQ. V was shortened by 1 base and J by 7 bases, with 22 bases between the two germline ends. CDR3 size: 18 residues.

This clone turned up a few times. The chain joins TRBV10-3 to TRBJ2-2; TRBD2 aligns across 14 bases. Losses at the gene ends were 4 bases for V and 1 base for J; bases not matched to a gene: 8. CDR1 and CDR2 (germline): ENHRY, SYGVKD. CDR3 length: 19 residues. The CDR3 nucleotides read TGTGCCATCAGTGCAAGTCCCGGGACTAGCGGGGGGAACACCGGGGAGCTGTTTTTT. Translated: CAISASPGTSGGNTGELFF.

The V gene is TRBV12-1, the J gene TRBJ1-1; the table's D gene call, TRBD1, was not cross checked with the DNA. TRBV12-1 is a recognized pseudogene. The CDR3 spans 15 residues. The CDR3: CASSYRRAVPTEAFF. For the CDR3, the DNA is TGTGCCAGCAGCTATCGCAGGGCCGTCCCCACTGAAGCTTTCTTT.

This clone was seen once. The CDR3 sequence is CAWSRDGWAGNTDTQYF. CDR3 DNA sequence: TGTGCCTGGAGCCGAGATGGGTGGGCAGGTAACACAGATACGCAGTATTTT. This chain links TRBV30 with TRBJ2-3, with D hard to call. Deletions cut 3 bases from V and 2 bases from J, with 21 bases between. The CDR3 is 17 amino acids. Per the germline V gene, CDR1 is GTSNPN and CDR2 is SVGIG (reference sequence).